This passage covers 8 T cell receptor beta chains from one sample sequenced in a study of PD-1 blockade in classical Hodgkin lymphoma. Produced via immunoSEQ multiplex PCR; TCRdb's table is partial and in-frame only. The repertoire includes about 28,000 clones, about four fifths of them detected once, and about 16% sits in the top ten. Time point denoted: cycle 4 day 1 (C4D1), after less than 7 weeks of nivolumab. All trial patients relapsed after autologous stem cell transplantation. The source material was peripheral blood mononuclear cells (PBMCs), sampled before the fourth cycle of nivolumab. The receptors were sampled from a human donor with classical Hodgkin lymphoma.

This clone has only a few counts. This chain uses TRBV28 with TRBJ2-7; no reliable D call. The V end lost 2 bases, the J end lost 0 bases, and 11 bases lay between the germline ends. Germline CDR1 reads MDHEN; CDR2 reads SYDVKM. This CDR3 has 15 amino acids. The CDR3 DNA sequence: TGTGCCAGCAGTTTACCCGGGTTTCCCTCCTACGAGCAGTACTTC. Protein sequence: CASSLPGFPSYEQYF.

There are a few counts of this clone. The chain couples TRBV5-6 to TRBJ2-1, with D maybe TRBD2 (5 bases). Germline loops: CDR1 SGHDT, CDR2 YYEEEE. Trimming removed 7 bases from V and 5 bases from J, with 16 bases in between. CDR3 length equals 14 residues. In DNA, the CDR3 is TGTGCCAGCGGAGGAAGGGAAGCGAACAATGAGCAGTTCTTC. It translates to CASGGREANNEQFF. The full variable domain, with the rest looked up from reference TRBV5-6 and TRBJ2-1, is DAGVTQSPTHLIKTRGQQVTLRCSPKSGHDTVSWYQQALGQGPQFIFQYYEEEERQRGNFPDRFSGHQFPNYSSELNVNALLLGDSALYLCASGGREANNEQFFGPGTRLTVL.

In regard to this clone: Other DNA sequences within the sample encode an identical CDR3. The rearrangement uses TRBV19 and TRBJ1-3; TRBD1 might be the D (5 bases). Germline V gene data show CDR1 as LNHDA and CDR2 as SQIVND (reference sequence). The CDR3 length is 17 residues. Trimming pared 5 bases from V and 0 bases from J, leaving 17 bases between. CDR3 region: CASSPRDGASSGNTIYF. In DNA, the CDR3 is TGTGCCAGTAGTCCACGGGACGGTGCAAGCTCTGGAAACACCATATATTTT.

The chain recombines TRBV2 with TRBJ2-2; the match to TRBD2 covers 13 bases. The CDR3 has 15 residues. V lost 4 bases and J lost 6; bases outside the gene matches: 2. Germline V gene sequence: CDR1 SNHLY, CDR2 FYNNEI. The CDR3 region is CASSGTSGSSGELFF. Written as DNA, the CDR3 is TGTGCCAGCAGTGGGACTAGCGGGAGTTCCGGGGAGCTGTTTTTT.

V usage is TRBV28 and J usage is TRBJ2-7; the D gene is possibly TRBD2 (5 bases). Germline CDR1 and CDR2: MDHEN and SYDVKM. This CDR3 has 14 residues. The V gene lost 3 bases and the J gene lost 6 bases, with 15 bases spanning the gap. The CDR3: CASSFAPVGLEQYF. The CDR3 coding sequence is TGTGCCAGCAGTTTCGCTCCGGTTGGACTCGAGCAGTACTTC.

The chain is built from TRBV5-1 and TRBJ2-7, with a possible D match to TRBD2 (5 bases). Looked up from germline, CDR1 is SGHRS and CDR2 is YFSETQ. V was cut by 4 bases and J by 2 bases, with 7 bases left in between. CDR3 size: 12 residues. CDR3 loop: CASSTGTYEQYF. The CDR3 DNA reads as TGCGCCAGCAGCACCGGGACCTACGAGCAGTACTTC.

This clone was observed a few times. This chain uses TRBV28 with TRBJ2-7; a possible D gene is TRBD2 (6 bases). Germline loops: CDR1 MDHEN, CDR2 SYDVKM. The length of the CDR3 is 16 residues. Trimming left V 6 bases short and J 5 bases short, with 23 bases between. CDR3 loop: CASSPVSSAPGDEQYF. CDR3 bases: TGTGCCAGCAGCCCCGTTTCGTCCGCTCCGGGGGACGAGCAGTACTTC. Full variable domain (rest looked up from reference TRBV28 and TRBJ2-7): DVKVTQSSRYLVKRTGEKVFLECVQDMDHENMFWYRQDPGLGLRLIYFSYDVKMKEKGDIPEGYSVSREKKERFSLILESASTNQTSMYLCASSPVSSAPGDEQYFGPGTRLTVT.

The V call is TRBV11-2, the J call TRBJ2-1; D is unresolved. V was clipped by 1 base and J by 5 bases, with 9 bases between them. The CDR3 has 14 residues. Looked up from germline, CDR1 is SGHAT and CDR2 is FQNNGV. As DNA, the CDR3 is TGTGCCAGCAGCTTAGTTATTGGGGACAATGAGCAGTTCTTC. Residues: CASSLVIGDNEQFF.